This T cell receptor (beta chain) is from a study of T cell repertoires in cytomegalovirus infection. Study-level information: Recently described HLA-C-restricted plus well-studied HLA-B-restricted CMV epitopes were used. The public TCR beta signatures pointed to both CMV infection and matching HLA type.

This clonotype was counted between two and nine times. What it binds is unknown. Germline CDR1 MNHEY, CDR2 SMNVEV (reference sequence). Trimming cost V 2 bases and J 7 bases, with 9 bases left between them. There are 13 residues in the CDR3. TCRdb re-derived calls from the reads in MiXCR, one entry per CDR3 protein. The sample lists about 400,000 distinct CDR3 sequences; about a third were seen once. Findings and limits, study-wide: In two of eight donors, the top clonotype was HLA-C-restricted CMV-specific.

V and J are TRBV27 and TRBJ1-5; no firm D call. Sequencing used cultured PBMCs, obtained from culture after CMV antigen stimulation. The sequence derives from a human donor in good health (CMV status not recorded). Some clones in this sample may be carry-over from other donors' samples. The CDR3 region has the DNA TGTGCCAGCAGTTTAGGATTCCACCAGCCCCAGCATTTT. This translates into CASSLGFHQPQHF.